This TCR beta chain appears in the sequencing data of a study of T cells in Graves' hyperthyroidism and ophthalmopathy. General observations from the study: Ophthalmopathy and stable hyperthyroidism were separated by a 13 V-J model. Blood also carried most thyroid clonotypes expanded above 0.001.

This clonotype appeared a few times. The antigen remains unidentified. Clinical symptoms, serum thyroxine, TRAb, thyroid ultrasound and orbital computed tomography established diagnosis. Germline V lookup: CDR1 PRHDT, CDR2 FYEKMQ (reference sequence). The CDR3 runs 17 residues. V trimming: 5 bases; J trimming: 3 bases; junction bases outside the gene matches: 13. The source material, RNA transcripts, was used to amplify TCR beta CDR3 regions. During a first-round RT-PCR of the TCR CDR3, the HTBI primer set was used. TCRdb passed the multiplex PCR reads through MiXCR, listing each CDR3 protein once. The table includes about 770,000 distinct CDR3 sequences, around 20% detected once.

This sequence joins TRBV13 and TRBJ2-1, with 7 bases that match TRBD1. The receptor comes from a woman aged 50 to 65 with Graves' hyperthyroidism that later progressed to Graves' ophthalmopathy. Sequenced: blood. The CDR3 DNA sequence: TGTGCCAGCAGCAGTCCTCCAAGGACAGGCATCTACAATGAGCAGTTCTTC. Protein: CASSSPPRTGIYNEQFF.